Included here is one TCR beta chain sequence, with context. The CDR3 has 16 residues. Trimming removed 4 bases from V and 2 bases from J, with 19 bases in between. Germline V gives CDR1 SGHNT, CDR2 YYREEE (reference sequence). The data were taken from a study of cytomegalovirus exposure and HLA in healthy donors. Some clones are missing from TCRdb's copy, which holds only in-frame ones; the method was immunoSEQ multiplex PCR. The sample shows around 200,000 clones, more than 65% of them seen only once. The genes are TRBV5-4 and TRBJ2-7; D perhaps matches TRBD2 (6 bases). The clonotype was recovered from a woman younger than 30 in good health and CMV-seropositive. Sequencing used PBMCs. This chain's CDR3 is CASSPSPGLQTYEQYF. CDR3 in DNA: TGTGCCAGCAGCCCATCACCGGGACTCCAAACCTACGAGCAGTACTTC. Full variable domain (remainder filled in from reference TRBV5-4 and TRBJ2-7): ETGVTQSPTHLIKTRGQQVTLRCSSQSGHNTVSWYQQALGQGPQFIFQYYREEENGRGNFPPRFSGLQFPNYSSELNVNALELDDSALYLCASSPSPGLQTYEQYFGPGTRLTVT.